The 28 T cell receptor beta chains reported below all come from one sample, sequenced in a study of regulatory T cells in long-lasting Graves disease. Construction of TCR beta libraries relied on iRepertoire HTBI primers and on Arm-PCR targeting CDR3 regions. MiXCR, run by TCRdb on the multiplex PCR reads, gives a single entry per CDR3 protein. The data contain under 700,000 distinct CDR3 sequences, 15% to 20% of them singletons. Time point defined: newly diagnosed GD, antithyroid drugs for less than 3 months. The TCR library was made from RNA that had been extracted from PBMCs in TRIzol. These data also formed part of another study, on T cells in Graves' hyperthyroidism and ophthalmopathy.

The specimen comprised peripheral blood mononuclear cells (PBMCs), sampled at new diagnosis, from a patient treated with antithyroid drugs. The receptors were gathered from a woman aged 35-60 years with Graves disease.

This clonotype was found many times. The chain's CDR3 is CASSPPSGRETQYF. The CDR3 DNA is TGTGCCAGCTCACCACCAAGCGGGAGGGAGACCCAGTACTTC. This chain uses TRBV18 with TRBJ2-5, with TRBD2 matching 9 bases. This CDR3 has 14 amino acids. Losses at the gene ends were 0 bases for V and 5 bases for J; bases not matched to a gene: 1. Looked up from germline, CDR1 is KGHSH and CDR2 is LQKENI.

This clonotype occurred many times. The chain joins TRBV12-5 to TRBJ1-1, with D unclear. Trimming stripped 2 bases from V and 1 base from J, with 8 bases between. CDR1 LGHNT and CDR2 FRNRAP come from the germline V gene. The CDR3 sequence is 14 residues long. CDR3 amino acids: CASGLTVANTEAFF. The CDR3, as DNA: TGTGCTAGTGGTTTGACGGTAGCGAACACTGAAGCTTTCTTT. The full variable domain, its missing parts supplied by reference TRBV12-5 and TRBJ1-1, is DARVTQTPRHKVTEMGQEVTMRCQPILGHNTVFWYRQTMMQGLELLAYFRNRAPLDDSGMPKDRFSAEMPDATLATLKIQPSEPRDSAVYFCASGLTVANTEAFFGQGTRLTVV.

This clonotype has a count of ten or more. This CDR3 is CASSSVDRDLMGTQYF. The CDR3 bases are TGTGCCAGCAGTTCCGTCGACAGGGACTTAATGGGGACCCAGTACTTC. V is TRBV6-5 and J is TRBJ2-3; D may be TRBD1 (7 bases). The J call may be in error: the DNA end matches TRBJ2-5 better. Per germline, CDR1 MNHEY and CDR2 SVGAGI. This CDR3 comprises 16 residues.

The gene calls are TRBV30 and TRBJ2-2; perhaps TRBD2 as D (5 bases). This CDR3 has 12 amino acids. Germline values: CDR1 GTSNPN, CDR2 SVGIG (reference sequence). Trimming removed 7 bases at V and 6 bases at J, with 12 bases between. CDR3 loop: CAFGRAAGELFF. The CDR3 nucleotides read TGTGCCTTTGGGCGGGCTGCCGGGGAGCTGTTTTTT.

There are many counts of this clonotype. The chain joins TRBV5-1 to TRBJ2-3; no firm D call. The CDR3 runs 15 residues. V shed 1 base and J shed 1 base, with 10 bases lying between them. CDR1 SGHRS and CDR2 YFSETQ come from the germline V gene. The CDR3 nucleotides are TGCGCCAGCAGCTTGCGGGTCGGCGGCACAGATACGCAGTATTTT. Protein sequence: CASSLRVGGTDTQYF.

A remark on this clonotype: A much larger clonotype is one base distant, so this may be a read error. J is TRBJ1-3 and V is TRBV5-1; TRBD1 matches at 9 bases. The CDR3 is made up of 17 amino acids. The germline V gene encodes CDR1 SGHRS and CDR2 YFSETQ. The CDR3 here is CVSSLGQGITHGNTIYF. CDR3 in DNA: TGCGTCAGCAGCTTGGGACAGGGAATCACGCACGGAAACACCATATATTTT.

V and J are TRBV29-1 and TRBJ2-1; maybe TRBD2 (5 bases). Germline V lookup: CDR1 SQVTM, CDR2 ANQGSEA. This CDR3 spans 15 amino acids. The germline V and J ends were trimmed by 7 bases and 3 bases, with 19 bases remaining between them. The CDR3 nucleotides are TGCAGCGGGCGACTAAACCATCCAGTCTACAATGAGCAGTTCTTC. Encoded protein: CSGRLNHPVYNEQFF.

This clonotype was detected only a few times. The rearrangement joins TRBV6-2 or TRBV6-3 to TRBJ2-1, with 11 bases fitting TRBD1. CDR1 MNHEY and CDR2 SVGEGT come from the germline V gene. The CDR3 is 15 amino acids. V lost 4 bases, J lost 2 bases, and 1 base stayed unmatched. As DNA, the CDR3 is TGTGCCAGCAGTTGGGGACAGGGGGCCTACAATGAGCAGTTCTTC. Protein product: CASSWGQGAYNEQFF.

There are a few counts of this clonotype. Because it lacks the conserved phenylalanine or tryptophan at the end, this CDR3 is likely a read error. J is TRBJ2-7 and V is TRBV5-5; 9 bases are a match to TRBD1. Germline V lookup: CDR1 SGHKS, CDR2 YYEKEE (reference sequence). With 4 bases clipped from V and 0 bases from J, the junction kept 11 bases outside the gene matches. This CDR3 region has 17 residues. The CDR3 sequence is CASSRDRGIRYSYEQYS. CDR3 sequence (DNA): TGTGCCAGCAGCCGAGACAGGGGGATTCGTTACTCCTACGAGCAGTACTCC.

This clonotype appeared a few times. The chain uses TRBV28 and TRBJ2-3; TRBD2 matches at 11 bases. The CDR3 is made up of 18 amino acids. Germline assignment: CDR1 MDHEN and CDR2 SYDVKM. The junction had 15 bases not matched to a gene; V was cut back by 6 bases and J by 4 bases. CDR3 coding DNA: TGTGCCAGCAGCCTGGGGGGTTACCTAGCGGGGGGTTCAGATACGCAGTATTTT. Encoded protein: CASSLGGYLAGGSDTQYF.

A word on this clonotype: A clone one base away is much larger, so this may be a read error. V gene TRBV2 combines with J gene TRBJ2-2; no definite D call. Germline V gives CDR1 SNHLY, CDR2 FYNNEI. The CDR3 loop spans 14 amino acids. The CDR3 protein is CACSETAFTGELFF. The DNA of the CDR3 is TGTGCCTGCAGTGAAACGGCCTTCACCGGGGAGCTGTTTTTT. The full variable domain, in which reference TRBV2 and TRBJ2-2 provide the parts outside the CDR3, is EPEVTQTPSHQVTQMGQEVILRCVPISNHLYFYWYRQILGQKVEFLVSFYNNEISEKSEIFDDQFSVERPDGSNFTLKIRSTKLEDSAMYFCACSETAFTGELFFGEGSRLTVL.

In the case of this clonotype: A read error may explain this, as a much larger clone is one base away. The chain has TRBV6-2 or TRBV6-3 and TRBJ2-5, with a possible D match to TRBD2 (6 bases). V was pared by 5 bases and J by 6 bases, with 13 bases between. This CDR3 contains 13 residues. Germline V gene data show CDR1 as MNHEY and CDR2 as SVGEGT. The CDR3 loop is CASSHRGMKTQYF. CDR3 in DNA: TGTGCCAGCAGTCACCGGGGGATGAAGACCCAGTACTTC.

The chain combines TRBV5-1 with TRBJ2-2, with D possibly being TRBD1 or TRBD2 (5 bases each). Deletions cut 4 bases from V and 6 bases from J, with 16 bases between. Germline V CDR1 and CDR2: SGHRS, YFSETQ. The CDR3 is made up of 15 amino acids. CDR3 coding DNA: TGCGCCAGCAGCCTCGACCAGGGCGGGTCCGGGGAGCTGTTTTTT. Its translation: CASSLDQGGSGELFF. The full variable domain, completed using reference TRBV5-1 and TRBJ2-2, is KAGVTQTPRYLIKTRGQQVTLSCSPISGHRSVSWYQQTPGQGLQFLFEYFSETQRNKGNFPGRFSGRQFSNSRSEMNVSTLELGDSALYLCASSLDQGGSGELFFGEGSRLTVL.

The V call is TRBV12-3 or TRBV12-4, the J call TRBJ2-6; D perhaps matches TRBD2 (6 bases). CDR3 length: 16 residues. V dropped 2 bases and J dropped 0 bases, with 8 bases sitting between them. In nucleotides, the CDR3 is TGTGCCAGCAGTTTACTTAGCGGCTCTGGGGCCAACGTCCTGACTTTC. Its translation: CASSLLSGSGANVLTF.

The chain has TRBV20-1 and TRBJ2-6, with D perhaps matching TRBD1 (5 bases). The germline V gene has CDR1 DFQATT and CDR2 SNEGSKA (reference sequence). CDR3 length: 17 amino acids. V was cut by 0 bases and J by 0 bases, with 12 bases left in between. The CDR3 loop is CSARDGAYRSGANVLTF. CDR3 sequence (DNA): TGCAGTGCTAGAGATGGGGCCTATCGCTCTGGGGCCAACGTCCTGACTTTC.

This clonotype was detected a few times. The chain's CDR3 is CASSIAGQGTSAFF. CDR3 DNA: TGTGCCAGTAGTATAGCGGGACAGGGGACCTCAGCTTTCTTT. The J gene is TRBJ1-1, the V gene TRBV19; 10 bases line up with TRBD1. Germline V lookup: CDR1 LNHDA, CDR2 SQIVND (reference sequence). This CDR3 comprises 14 residues. Trimming at V came to 1 base and at J to 10 bases, leaving 6 bases not matched to a gene. Full variable domain (remainder filled in from reference TRBV19 and TRBJ1-1): DGGITQSPKYLFRKEGQNVTLSCEQNLNHDAMYWYRQDPGQGLRLIYYSQIVNDFQKGDIAEGYSVSREKKESFPLTVTSAQKNPTAFYLCASSIAGQGTSAFFGQGTRLTVV.

This clonotype was found a few times. J is TRBJ2-2 and V is TRBV28, with 7 bases aligning to TRBD2. The CDR3 runs 17 residues. Germline CDR1 MDHEN, CDR2 SYDVKM. The ends lost 5 bases at V and 1 base at J; junction bases unmatched: 10. CDR3 sequence: CASSNLFSGGNTGELFF. The CDR3 DNA is TGTGCCAGCAGTAACCTTTTTTCGGGGGGGAACACCGGGGAGCTGTTTTTT. Complete variable domain (other parts from reference TRBV28 and TRBJ2-2): DVKVTQSSRYLVKRTGEKVFLECVQDMDHENMFWYRQDPGLGLRLIYFSYDVKMKEKGDIPEGYSVSREKKERFSLILESASTNQTSMYLCASSNLFSGGNTGELFFGEGSRLTVL.

A few counts support this clonotype. This chain links TRBV12-3 or TRBV12-4 with TRBJ1-3; D perhaps matches TRBD1 (6 bases). The V gene lost 5 bases and the J gene lost 4 bases, with 12 bases spanning the gap. The CDR3 spans 14 residues. The DNA of the CDR3 is TGTGCCAGCAGTCCCACAGGGTTGGGAAACACCATATATTTT. Its protein is CASSPTGLGNTIYF.

The table lists this clonotype with a few counts. The chain has TRBV19 and TRBJ1-2; D is uncertain. V shed 8 bases and J shed 10 bases, with 20 bases lying between them. The germline V gene encodes CDR1 LNHDA and CDR2 SQIVND (reference sequence). The CDR3 has 13 residues. The CDR3 DNA reads TGTGCCAGTTTCGCCCCCCATCTTCTAACCTACACCTTC. It specifies CASFAPHLLTYTF.

This clonotype was counted between two and nine times. The gene calls are TRBV20-1 and TRBJ1-5; D might be TRBD1 (6 bases). This CDR3 has 15 amino acids. Per germline, CDR1 DFQATT and CDR2 SNEGSKA (reference sequence). The V and J ends lost 3 bases and 6 bases respectively, with 18 bases between them. This CDR3 is CSASRLGGAGQPQHF. The CDR3 DNA sequence: TGCAGTGCTAGCAGGCTGGGGGGCGCGGGTCAGCCCCAGCATTTT.

This clonotype showed up just a few times. This chain connects TRBV9 to TRBJ2-1, with D perhaps TRBD2 (6 bases). V dropped 0 bases and J dropped 4 bases, with 11 bases sitting between them. This CDR3 region has 15 residues. Germline V gene data show CDR1 as SGDLS and CDR2 as YYNGEE. The CDR3 protein is CASSVGRGTYNEQFF. In DNA, the CDR3 is TGTGCCAGCAGCGTAGGGCGGGGAACATACAATGAGCAGTTCTTC.

On this clonotype itself: Sequence at one end of the junction differs from germline and may be a read error. This chain joins TRBV7-2 and TRBJ2-7; D perhaps matches TRBD2 (5 bases). The CDR3 loop spans 15 amino acids. Germline CDR1 reads SGHTA; CDR2 reads FQGNSA. CDR3 in amino acids: CAGSAAGGSSYEQYF. CDR3 DNA sequence: TGTGCCGGCAGCGCCGCGGGTGGCAGCTCCTACGAGCAGTACTTC.

The chain uses TRBV12-3 or TRBV12-4 and TRBJ2-7; D possibly corresponds to TRBD2 (5 bases). The CDR3 loop spans 14 amino acids. V lost 3 bases to trimming and J lost 0 bases, with 9 bases between them. The CDR3 reads CASSFDGVSYEQYF. In nucleotides, the CDR3 is TGTGCCAGCAGTTTCGACGGGGTCTCCTACGAGCAGTACTTC.

In this sample, this clonotype turned up many times. This chain connects TRBV11-2 to TRBJ2-5; 7 nucleotides match TRBD2. This CDR3 is 16 amino acids long. After removal of 1 base from V and 2 bases from J, the junction contained 7 bases not matched to a gene. Germline-derived CDR1 and CDR2 are SGHAT and FQNNGV. DNA for the CDR3: TGTGCCAGCAGCTTAGGCATTGTGCGGGGGCAAGAGACCCAGTACTTC. Protein product: CASSLGIVRGQETQYF.

On this clonotype itself: Germline is not matched at one junction end, which may reflect a read error. This chain joins TRBV2 and TRBJ2-5; unclear D gene. Germline CDR1 is SNHLY and CDR2 is FYNNEI. CDR3 length equals 14 residues. CDR3 nucleotides: TGTGCCAGCAGTGCATTTCGTTCTCAAGAGTCCCAGTACTTC. This sequence encodes CASSAFRSQESQYF.

This sequence joins TRBV20-1 and TRBJ2-5; TRBD2 matches 8 bases. In germline, CDR1 is DFQATT, CDR2 SNEGSKA (reference sequence). There are 18 residues in the CDR3. The V gene end was trimmed by 5 bases and the J gene end by 1 base; junction bases not matched to a gene: 18. CDR3 coding DNA: TGCAGTGCTCGACGCCTGACTCAGCGGGGGAGACCCCAAGAGACCCAGTACTTC. Amino acid sequence: CSARRLTQRGRPQETQYF.

There are many counts of this clonotype. The V and J genes are TRBV12-3 or TRBV12-4 and TRBJ2-5; TRBD2 is a possible D gene (6 bases). Trimming pared 3 bases from V and 2 bases from J, leaving 13 bases between. This CDR3 region has 15 residues. CDR3 region: CASSFFVGGQETQYF. CDR3 coding DNA: TGTGCCAGCAGTTTTTTTGTCGGGGGACAAGAGACCCAGTACTTC.

V gene TRBV9 combines with J gene TRBJ2-6, with D uncertain. V was trimmed by 4 bases and J by 0 bases, leaving 5 bases between them. The germline V gene has CDR1 SGDLS and CDR2 YYNGEE. The length of the CDR3 is 14 residues. The CDR3 reads CASSFSSGANVLTF. CDR3 bases: TGTGCCAGCAGCTTCTCCTCTGGGGCCAACGTCCTGACTTTC.